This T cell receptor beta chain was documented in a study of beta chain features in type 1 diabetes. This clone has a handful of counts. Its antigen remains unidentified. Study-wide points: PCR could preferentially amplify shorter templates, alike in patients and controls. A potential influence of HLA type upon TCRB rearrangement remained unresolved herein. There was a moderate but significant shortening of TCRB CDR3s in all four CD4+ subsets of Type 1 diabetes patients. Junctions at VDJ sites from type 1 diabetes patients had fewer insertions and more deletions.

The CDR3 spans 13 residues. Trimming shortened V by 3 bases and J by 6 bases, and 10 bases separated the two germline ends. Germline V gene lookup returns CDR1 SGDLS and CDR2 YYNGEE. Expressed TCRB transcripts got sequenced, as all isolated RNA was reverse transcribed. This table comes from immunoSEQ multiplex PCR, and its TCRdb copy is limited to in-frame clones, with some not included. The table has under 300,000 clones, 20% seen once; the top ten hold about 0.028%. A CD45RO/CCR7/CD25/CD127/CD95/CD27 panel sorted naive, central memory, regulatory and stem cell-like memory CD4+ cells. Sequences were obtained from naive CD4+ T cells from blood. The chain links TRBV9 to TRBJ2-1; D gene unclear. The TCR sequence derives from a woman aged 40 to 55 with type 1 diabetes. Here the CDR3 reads CASSGGRFNEQFF. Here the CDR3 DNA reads TGTGCCAGCAGCGGTGGGCGATTCAATGAGCAGTTCTTC.